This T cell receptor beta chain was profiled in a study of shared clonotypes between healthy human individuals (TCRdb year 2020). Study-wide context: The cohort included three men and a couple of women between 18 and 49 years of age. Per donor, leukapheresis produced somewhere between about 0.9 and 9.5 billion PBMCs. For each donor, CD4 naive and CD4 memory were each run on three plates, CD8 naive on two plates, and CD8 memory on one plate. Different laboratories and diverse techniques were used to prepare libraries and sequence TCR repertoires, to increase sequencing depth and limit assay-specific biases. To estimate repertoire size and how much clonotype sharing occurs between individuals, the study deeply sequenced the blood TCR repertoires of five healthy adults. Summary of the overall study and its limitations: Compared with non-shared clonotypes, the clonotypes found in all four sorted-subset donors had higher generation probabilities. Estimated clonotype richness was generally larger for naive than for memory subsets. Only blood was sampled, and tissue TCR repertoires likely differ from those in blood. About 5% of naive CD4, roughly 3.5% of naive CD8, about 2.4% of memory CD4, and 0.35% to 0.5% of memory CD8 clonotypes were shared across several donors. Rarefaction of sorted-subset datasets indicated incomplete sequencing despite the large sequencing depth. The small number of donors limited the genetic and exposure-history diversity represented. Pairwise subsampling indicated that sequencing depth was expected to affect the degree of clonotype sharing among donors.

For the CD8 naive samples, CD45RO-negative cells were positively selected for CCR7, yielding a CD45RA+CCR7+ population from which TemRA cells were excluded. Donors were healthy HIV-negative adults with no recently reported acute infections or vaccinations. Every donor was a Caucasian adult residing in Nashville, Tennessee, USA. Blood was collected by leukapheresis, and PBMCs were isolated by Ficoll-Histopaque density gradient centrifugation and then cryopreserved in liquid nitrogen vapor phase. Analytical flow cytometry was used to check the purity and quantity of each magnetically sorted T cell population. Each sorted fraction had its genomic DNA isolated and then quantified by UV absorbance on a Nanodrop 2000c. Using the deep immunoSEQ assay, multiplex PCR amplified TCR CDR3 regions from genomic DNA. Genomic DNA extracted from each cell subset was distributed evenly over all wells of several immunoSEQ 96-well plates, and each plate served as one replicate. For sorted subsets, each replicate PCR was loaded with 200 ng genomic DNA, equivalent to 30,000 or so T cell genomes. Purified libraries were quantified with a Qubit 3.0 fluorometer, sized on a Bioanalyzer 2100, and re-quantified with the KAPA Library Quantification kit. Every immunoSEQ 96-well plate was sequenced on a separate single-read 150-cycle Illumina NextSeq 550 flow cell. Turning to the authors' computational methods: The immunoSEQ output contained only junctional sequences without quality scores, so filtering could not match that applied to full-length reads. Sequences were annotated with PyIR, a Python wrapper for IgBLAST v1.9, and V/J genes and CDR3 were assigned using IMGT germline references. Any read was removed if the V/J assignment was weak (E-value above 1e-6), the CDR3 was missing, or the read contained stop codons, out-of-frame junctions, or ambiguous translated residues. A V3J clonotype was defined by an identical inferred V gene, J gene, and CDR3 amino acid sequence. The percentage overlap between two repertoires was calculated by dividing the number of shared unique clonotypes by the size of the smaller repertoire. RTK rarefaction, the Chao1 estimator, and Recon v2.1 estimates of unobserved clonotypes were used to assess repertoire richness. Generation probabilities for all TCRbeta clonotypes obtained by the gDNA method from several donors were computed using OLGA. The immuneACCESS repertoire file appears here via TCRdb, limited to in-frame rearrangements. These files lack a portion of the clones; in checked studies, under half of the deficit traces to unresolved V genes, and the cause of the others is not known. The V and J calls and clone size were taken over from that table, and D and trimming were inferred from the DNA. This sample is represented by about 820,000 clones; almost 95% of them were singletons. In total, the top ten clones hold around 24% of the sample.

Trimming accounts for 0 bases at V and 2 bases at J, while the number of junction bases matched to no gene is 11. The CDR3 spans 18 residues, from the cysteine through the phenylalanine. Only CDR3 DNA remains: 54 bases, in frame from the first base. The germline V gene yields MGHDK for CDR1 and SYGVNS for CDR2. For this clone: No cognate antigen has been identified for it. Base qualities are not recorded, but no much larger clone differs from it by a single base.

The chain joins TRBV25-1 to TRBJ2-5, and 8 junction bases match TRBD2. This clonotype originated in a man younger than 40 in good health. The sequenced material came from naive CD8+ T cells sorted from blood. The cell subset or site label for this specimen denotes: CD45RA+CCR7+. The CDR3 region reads CASSEYLELAEIQETQYF. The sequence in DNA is TGTGCCAGCAGTGAATACCTTGAACTAGCGGAAATACAAGAGACCCAGTACTTC.